Reported below is one T cell receptor (beta chain). The sample contains more than one DNA sequence encoding this CDR3. Germline assignment: CDR1 WNHNN and CDR2 SYGVQD (reference sequence). The V end was cut by 0 bases, the J end by 6 bases, with 6 bases between. The CDR3 loop spans 13 amino acids. The data originate from a study of shared clonotypes between healthy human individuals. Sequencing used immunoSEQ multiplex PCR; TCRdb keeps in-frame clones, though not all of them. Of about 2.2 million clones listed, 80% to 95% are singletons. Naive CD8 cells were CD45RO-negative, positively selected for CCR7, excluding terminally differentiated effector memory CD45RA+ cells.

The chain couples TRBV10-1 to TRBJ2-1; D gene ambiguous. This TCR was recovered from a young man in good health. Some clones in this sample may be carry-over from other donors' samples. The source material was naive CD8+ T cells from PBMCs. The CDR3 protein is CASSESWGNEQFF. CDR3 coding DNA: TGCGCCAGCAGTGAGTCGTGGGGCAATGAGCAGTTCTTC.